This TCR beta chain was observed in a study of blood T cell repertoires in COVID-19. At the level of the study: Sources were T cells, B-cell-depleted T cells, or PBMCs; the material itself was cDNA or gDNA.

The CDR3 is made up of 11 amino acids. Germline lookup yields CDR1 SGHDN and CDR2 FVKESK. V dropped 2 bases and J dropped 6 bases, with 5 bases sitting between them. Cohort assignment relied on participant-reported clinical history. The study counted Cohort 3 donors as recovered given two negative PCRs, clearance, or symptom resolution. Original analysis: Reference gene primers were amplified, and this amplification served to estimate nucleated cell counts. Assay: immunoSEQ multiplex PCR; the TCRdb copy retains only in-frame clones and omits some. That table gives V, J and clone size, and the DNA gave D and trimming. The sample has about 210,000 clones; roughly four fifths are singletons.

The rearrangement links TRBV14 to TRBJ2-7; D unresolved. Sequenced: PBMCs or T cells enriched from blood (not recorded which). This TCR came from a man aged 35 to 55 who had recovered from COVID-19. The CDR3 protein is CASSQLSEQYF. DNA of the CDR3: TGTGCCAGCAGCCAACTCTCCGAGCAGTACTTC.